Following are 18 T cell receptor beta chains from one sample sequenced in a study of T cells after yellow fever vaccination. TCRdb independently ran MiXCR on the 5' RACE reads; one entry per CDR3 protein. The top ten clones hold about 14% of a sample with hundreds of thousands of distinct CDR3 sequences, about 14% of them seen once. Source: PBMCs, taken on the day of the yellow fever booster vaccination. The receptors were sampled from a man younger than 45 who received the YFV17D yellow fever vaccine.

The chain couples TRBV10-1 to TRBJ2-1, with TRBD2 as a possible D gene (6 bases). Germline assignment: CDR1 WNHNN and CDR2 SYGVQD (reference sequence). With 5 bases removed from V and 7 bases from J, the gap between germline ends came to 18 bases. The CDR3 consists of 15 residues. CDR3 nucleotides: TGCGCCAGCAGTTCGGTAGCGGAGCCTAGGAATGAGCAGTTCTTC. Translating gives CASSSVAEPRNEQFF.

This clonotype showed up just a few times. The rearrangement uses TRBV3-1 and TRBJ2-2, with D unresolved. The CDR3 is made up of 15 amino acids. The V gene's germline CDR1 is LGHDT and CDR2 YNNKEL (reference sequence). The V end was cut by 1 base, the J end by 0 bases, with 6 bases between. The CDR3 nucleotides read TGTGCCAGCAGCCAAGCCTACGCGAACACCGGGGAGCTGTTTTTT. It specifies CASSQAYANTGELFF.

This clonotype was detected only a few times. This sequence joins TRBV3-1 and TRBJ2-1; TRBD2 matches 7 bases. The germline V gene encodes CDR1 LGHDT and CDR2 YNNKEL (reference sequence). Trimming at V came to 4 bases and at J to 2 bases, leaving 20 bases not matched to a gene. This CDR3 contains 20 residues. The CDR3 sequence is CASSLKRGFAGRVTYNEQFF. Here the CDR3 DNA reads TGTGCCAGCAGCCTGAAAAGAGGGTTCGCAGGGAGGGTCACCTACAATGAGCAGTTCTTC.

The genes are TRBV5-1 and TRBJ2-3, with 11 bases identical to TRBD1. Germline loops: CDR1 SGHRS, CDR2 YFSETQ. The CDR3 totals 16 residues. Unmatched junction bases numbered 8, after V lost 2 bases and J lost 6 bases. In DNA form, the CDR3 reads TGCGCCAGCAGCTTTACCCCGGGACAGGGGGTCGATACGCAGTATTTT. This encodes CASSFTPGQGVDTQYF. The whole variable domain, remainder taken from reference TRBV5-1 and TRBJ2-3, is KAGVTQTPRYLIKTRGQQVTLSCSPISGHRSVSWYQQTPGQGLQFLFEYFSETQRNKGNFPGRFSGRQFSNSRSEMNVSTLELGDSALYLCASSFTPGQGVDTQYFGPGTRLTVL.

This clonotype was seen a few times. The J gene is TRBJ2-5, the V gene TRBV25-1; a weak D match, TRBD2 (6 bases). Germline CDR1 reads MGHDK; CDR2 reads SYGVNS. Trimming cost V 2 bases and J 4 bases, with 11 bases left between them. CDR3 length: 14 residues. DNA of the CDR3: TGTGCCAGCAGTGAAGCCGGGAGCACAGAGACCCAGTACTTC. This encodes CASSEAGSTETQYF.

This clonotype has only a few counts. CDR3 bases: TGTGCCAGCAGTACAAGGCAAAGCACAGATACGCAGTATTTT. Its translation: CASSTRQSTDTQYF. V and J are TRBV28 and TRBJ2-3; no clear D. The germline V and J ends were trimmed by 5 bases and 0 bases, with 9 bases remaining between them. This CDR3 is 14 amino acids long. Looked up from germline, CDR1 is MDHEN and CDR2 is SYDVKM.

The DNA of the CDR3 is TGCGCCAGCAGTGCCGGGACACACCAAGAGACCCAGTACTTC. This encodes CASSAGTHQETQYF. The V gene is TRBV10-2, the J gene TRBJ2-5, with a tentative D call TRBD1 (6 bases). CDR3 length: 14 residues. Trimming stripped 4 bases from V and 0 bases from J, with 9 bases between. Germline V gene lookup returns CDR1 WSHSY and CDR2 SAAADI.

This chain uses TRBV5-4 with TRBJ1-1; D gene ambiguous. Looked up from germline, CDR1 is SGHNT and CDR2 is YYREEE (reference sequence). The CDR3 runs 13 residues. Trimming took 3 bases from V and 8 from J, leaving 14 bases between them. Here the CDR3 reads CASSSSLSQEAFF. CDR3 DNA: TGTGCCAGCAGCTCCAGTCTTTCCCAAGAAGCTTTCTTT. The full variable domain, its missing parts supplied by reference TRBV5-4 and TRBJ1-1, is ETGVTQSPTHLIKTRGQQVTLRCSSQSGHNTVSWYQQALGQGPQFIFQYYREEENGRGNFPPRFSGLQFPNYSSELNVNALELDDSALYLCASSSSLSQEAFFGQGTRLTVV.

The chain has TRBV20-1 and TRBJ2-7; 12 nucleotides match TRBD2. The trim removed 6 bases at V and 1 base at J, leaving 7 bases unmatched. The germline CDR1 and CDR2 sequences are DFQATT and SNEGSKA (reference sequence). The CDR3 spans 15 residues. The CDR3 region has the DNA TGCAGTGCAGAACGACTAGCGGGAGTTTCCTACGAGCAGTACTTC. Encoded protein: CSAERLAGVSYEQYF.

The V call is TRBV12-3 or TRBV12-4, the J call TRBJ2-2, with D unresolved. This CDR3 is built from 16 residues. V was pared by 0 bases and J by 6 bases, with 14 bases between. The CDR3 sequence is CASSLAERAVAGELFF. As DNA, the CDR3 is TGTGCCAGCAGTTTAGCGGAAAGGGCCGTGGCCGGGGAGCTGTTTTTT.

This clonotype was found many times. The rearrangement uses TRBV9 and TRBJ2-2, with TRBD2 matching 8 bases. The CDR3 is 15 amino acids. The germline V gene has CDR1 SGDLS and CDR2 YYNGEE. With 2 bases clipped from V and 3 bases from J, the junction kept 3 bases outside the gene matches. The CDR3, as DNA: TGTGCCAGCAGCGTCGGACTAGCTTACACCGGGGAGCTGTTTTTT. Its protein is CASSVGLAYTGELFF.

Ten or more counts support this clonotype. This chain joins TRBV7-6 and TRBJ1-5; D might be TRBD1 (5 bases). Per the germline V gene, CDR1 is SGHVS and CDR2 is FNYEAQ. Trimming pared 5 bases from V and 5 bases from J, leaving 19 bases between. The CDR3 is made up of 16 amino acids. The CDR3 is CASSDEHLKGDQPQHF. In DNA, the CDR3 is TGTGCCAGCAGCGATGAACACCTAAAAGGGGATCAGCCCCAGCATTTT.

The chain is built from TRBV6-2 or TRBV6-3 and TRBJ1-1; 9 bases are shared with TRBD1. This CDR3 comprises 14 residues. Germline CDR1 MNHEY, CDR2 SVGEGT. Unmatched junction bases numbered 5, after V lost 3 bases and J lost 6 bases. The CDR3 bases are TGTGCCAGCAGTTATGGGACAGGGCTTGCTGAAGCTTTCTTT. The encoded protein is CASSYGTGLAEAFF.

This rearrangement joins TRBV20-1 to TRBJ2-4; tentative D call: TRBD2 (6 bases). Trimming left V 6 bases short and J 7 bases short, with 13 bases between. Germline CDR1 reads DFQATT; CDR2 reads SNEGSKA (reference sequence). CDR3 length equals 12 residues. The CDR3, as DNA: TGCAGTGCCGTGACTAGTTCGAACATTCAGTACTTC. It specifies CSAVTSSNIQYF.

This clonotype was picked up a small number of times. The V call is TRBV6-2 or TRBV6-3, the J call TRBJ2-5; the D call may be TRBD1 or TRBD2 (5 bases each). V dropped 4 bases and J dropped 1 base, with 25 bases sitting between them. The germline gives CDR1 MNHEY, CDR2 SVGEGT. This CDR3 spans 19 amino acids. CDR3 region: CASSSEVRDSGTIQETQYF. In nucleotides, the CDR3 is TGTGCCAGCAGTTCCGAGGTCAGAGACTCAGGGACGATCCAAGAGACCCAGTACTTC.

This clonotype was recorded a few times. CDR3 coding DNA: TGTGCCAGCAGCTTGGGAGTTAGTTCCTATGGCTACACCTTC. Its protein product is CASSLGVSSYGYTF. The V call is TRBV5-6, the J call TRBJ1-2, with D unclear. V dropped 0 bases and J dropped 4 bases, with 10 bases sitting between them. This CDR3 contains 14 residues. Germline values: CDR1 SGHDT, CDR2 YYEEEE.

Only a few counts were recorded for this clonotype. The chain recombines TRBV27 with TRBJ2-7; tentatively, D is TRBD2 (6 bases). The CDR3 has 15 residues. Trimming pared 3 bases from V and 3 bases from J, leaving 15 bases between. CDR1 is MNHEY, CDR2 SMNVEV, per germline (reference sequence). CDR3 region: CASSFQVTSLYEQYF. The CDR3 nucleotides read TGTGCCAGCAGTTTTCAGGTGACTAGTCTCTACGAGCAGTACTTC.

The J gene is TRBJ1-2, the V gene TRBV5-6, with no clear D. Germline V gene data show CDR1 as SGHDT and CDR2 as YYEEEE. Trimming removed 0 bases at V and 1 base at J, with 13 bases between. CDR3 length: 16 amino acids. This chain's CDR3 is CASSLGRSRYNYGYTF. For the CDR3, the DNA is TGTGCCAGCAGCTTGGGGCGGTCTAGATATAACTATGGCTACACCTTC.